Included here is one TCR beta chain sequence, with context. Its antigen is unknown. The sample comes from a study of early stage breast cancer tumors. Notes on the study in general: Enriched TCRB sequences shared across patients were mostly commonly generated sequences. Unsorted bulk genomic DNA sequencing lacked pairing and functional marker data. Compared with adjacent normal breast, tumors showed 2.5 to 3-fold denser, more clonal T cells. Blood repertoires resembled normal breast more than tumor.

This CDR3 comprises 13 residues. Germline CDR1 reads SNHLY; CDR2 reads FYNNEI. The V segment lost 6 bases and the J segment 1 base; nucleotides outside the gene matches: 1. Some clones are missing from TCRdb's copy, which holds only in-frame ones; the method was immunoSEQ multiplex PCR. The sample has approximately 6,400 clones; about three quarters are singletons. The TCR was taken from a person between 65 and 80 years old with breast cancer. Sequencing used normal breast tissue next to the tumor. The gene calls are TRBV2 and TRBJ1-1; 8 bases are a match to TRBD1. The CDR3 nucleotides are TGTGCCAGCAGCGGACAGGGGAACACTGAAGCTTTCTTT. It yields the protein CASSGQGNTEAFF. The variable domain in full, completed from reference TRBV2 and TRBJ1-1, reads EPEVTQTPSHQVTQMGQEVILRCVPISNHLYFYWYRQILGQKVEFLVSFYNNEISEKSEIFDDQFSVERPDGSNFTLKIRSTKLEDSAMYFCASSGQGNTEAFFGQGTRLTVV.